This passage covers 21 T cell receptor beta chains from one sample sequenced in a study of breast tumors, draining lymph nodes, adjacent tissues. In TCRdb, the multiplex PCR reads were re-called with MiXCR into one record per CDR3 protein. The table lists 150,000 to 200,000 distinct CDR3 sequences, approximately 30% of them singletons, with roughly 4.5% in the top ten. Axillary draining lymph nodes of breast cancer patients supplied the node samples. Sequencing input: axillary lymph node tissue. All receptors derive from a female donor with breast cancer. Some clones in this sample may be carry-over from other donors' samples.

The chain has TRBV19 and TRBJ1-1, with 12 bases identical to TRBD1. Looked up from germline, CDR1 is LNHDA and CDR2 is SQIVND (reference sequence). The CDR3 loop spans 15 amino acids. V was pared by 5 bases and J by 4 bases, with 5 bases of the junction left unmatched. This chain's CDR3 is CASSSGQGARTEAFF. The CDR3 DNA is TGTGCCAGTAGTTCGGGACAGGGGGCGCGCACTGAAGCTTTCTTT.

The V and J genes are TRBV20-1 and TRBJ1-5; TRBD1 is a possible D gene (6 bases). V lost 3 bases and J lost 9, with 15 bases in between. The CDR3 contains 13 residues. CDR1 is DFQATT and CDR2 is SNEGSKA in the germline V gene (reference sequence). DNA of the CDR3: TGCAGTGCTAGGCGACAGGTTATAGCGCCCCAGCATTTT. Translating gives CSARRQVIAPQHF.

This chain uses TRBV7-9 with TRBJ1-2; 8 nucleotides align to TRBD1. The J segment lost 8 bases and the V segment lost 5 bases, leaving 10 bases of the junction unmatched. The V gene's germline CDR1 is SEHNR and CDR2 FQNEAQ (reference sequence). The CDR3 is 14 residues long. CDR3 bases: TGTGCCAGCAGCGGACGGACAGGGTCTGGCGGCTACACCTTC. Protein: CASSGRTGSGGYTF.

V usage is TRBV2 and J usage is TRBJ1-1; possible D gene TRBD1, 5 bases. Deletions cut 2 bases from V and 4 bases from J, with 11 bases between. The CDR3 totals 14 residues. Germline assignment: CDR1 SNHLY and CDR2 FYNNEI. The CDR3 DNA reads TGTGCCAGCAGTGAAAGGTCGGGGGGCACTGAAGCTTTCTTT. Residues: CASSERSGGTEAFF. Together with reference TRBV2 and TRBJ1-1, the CDR3 gives the full variable domain: EPEVTQTPSHQVTQMGQEVILRCVPISNHLYFYWYRQILGQKVEFLVSFYNNEISEKSEIFDDQFSVERPDGSNFTLKIRSTKLEDSAMYFCASSERSGGTEAFFGQGTRLTVV.

This clonotype was recorded at least ten times. The chain couples TRBV12-3 or TRBV12-4 to TRBJ2-3; either TRBD1 or TRBD2 may fit D (5 bases each). V was trimmed by 3 bases and J by 3 bases, leaving 19 bases between them. CDR3 length equals 17 residues. CDR3 amino acids: CASSFGTVNMETDTQYF. CDR3 in DNA: TGTGCCAGCAGTTTTGGGACCGTAAATATGGAGACAGATACGCAGTATTTT.

This clonotype was found a few times. Possible read error: a much larger clone is one base away. The genes are TRBV12-3 or TRBV12-4 and TRBJ2-3; D is unresolved. Trimming shortened V by 7 bases and J by 4 bases, and 12 bases separated the two germline ends. The CDR3 extends over 13 amino acids. The CDR3 spells CASKCLIADTQYF. CDR3 DNA sequence: TGTGCCAGCAAGTGCCTTATTGCAGATACGCAGTATTTT.

This clonotype was recorded at least ten times. This rearrangement joins TRBV9 to TRBJ2-3, with 7 bases matching TRBD1. Germline V CDR1 and CDR2: SGDLS, YYNGEE. V shed 0 bases and J 0 bases; nucleotides not matched to a gene: 1. The CDR3 loop spans 15 amino acids. The CDR3 DNA reads as TGTGCCAGCAGCGTAGCGGGACAGAGCACAGATACGCAGTATTTT. Its protein is CASSVAGQSTDTQYF.

This clonotype was counted at least ten times. The chain is built from TRBV7-9 and TRBJ2-3; the match to TRBD2 covers 8 bases. Per germline, CDR1 SEHNR and CDR2 FQNEAQ (reference sequence). The CDR3 runs to 16 residues. Trimming took 5 bases from V and 1 from J; bases not matched to a gene: 8. The CDR3 loop is CASSAKGLVGTDTQYF. For the CDR3, the DNA is TGTGCCAGCAGCGCCAAGGGACTAGTGGGCACAGATACGCAGTATTTT.

In this sample, this clonotype turned up many times. The V and J genes are TRBV25-1 and TRBJ2-1; 10 bases are shared with TRBD2. The germline gives CDR1 MGHDK, CDR2 SYGVNS. The V segment lost 8 bases and the J segment 2 bases; nucleotides outside the gene matches: 12. The length of the CDR3 is 17 residues. CDR3 in DNA: TGTGCCAGCCCTAGCGGGGGCCACAACCGGACCTACAATGAGCAGTTCTTC. Protein sequence: CASPSGGHNRTYNEQFF. The whole variable domain, remainder taken from reference TRBV25-1 and TRBJ2-1, is EADIYQTPRYLVIGTGKKITLECSQTMGHDKMYWYQQDPGMELHLIHYSYGVNSTEKGDLSSESTVSRIRTEHFPLTLESARPSHTSQYLCASPSGGHNRTYNEQFFGPGTRLTVL.

There are many counts of this clonotype. The rearrangement links TRBV19 to TRBJ2-6; D assignment may be TRBD1 or TRBD2 (7 bases each). The CDR3 sequence is 17 residues long. With 3 bases removed from V and 0 bases from J, the gap between germline ends came to 12 bases. The germline CDR1 and CDR2 sequences are LNHDA and SQIVND (reference sequence). CDR3 DNA: TGTGCCAGTAGTATCCCCAGGGGGGGCTCTGGGGCCAACGTCCTGACTTTC. Protein product: CASSIPRGGSGANVLTF.

V is TRBV10-3 and J is TRBJ1-2; D gene unclear. The germline CDR1 and CDR2 sequences are ENHRY and SYGVKD. This CDR3 region has 11 residues. The V end was cut by 3 bases, the J end by 7 bases, with 6 bases between. CDR3 DNA: TGTGCCATCAGTGAAGGTCTTGGCTACACCTTC. This encodes CAISEGLGYTF.

In its sample, this clonotype was seen many times. The chain carries TRBV12-3 or TRBV12-4 and TRBJ1-2; tentative D call: TRBD1 (5 bases). The CDR3 runs to 14 residues. Trimming took off 3 bases at V and 3 bases at J, with 11 bases between the two ends. The CDR3 spells CASSFAGRYYGYTF. The CDR3 DNA reads TGTGCCAGCAGTTTTGCGGGACGGTACTATGGCTACACCTTC.

The rearrangement links TRBV19 to TRBJ2-5, with 7 nucleotides matching TRBD1. V trimming: 4 bases; J trimming: 0 bases; junction bases outside the gene matches: 11. CDR1 is LNHDA, CDR2 SQIVND, per germline (reference sequence). The CDR3 has 17 amino acids. This chain's CDR3 is CASSTPPWGTDQETQYF. The CDR3, as DNA: TGTGCCAGTAGTACACCCCCTTGGGGGACAGACCAAGAGACCCAGTACTTC.

There are a few counts of this clonotype. V is TRBV3-1 and J is TRBJ2-1, with D possibly being TRBD2 (6 bases). Germline assignment: CDR1 LGHDT and CDR2 YNNKEL (reference sequence). The ends were cut back, 0 bases at V and 8 bases at J, with 14 bases in the middle. The CDR3 has 15 residues. CDR3 residues: CASSQEVRTNHEQFF. The DNA of the CDR3 is TGTGCCAGCAGCCAAGAGGTTCGGACTAACCATGAGCAGTTCTTC.

A single count supports this clonotype. The chain carries TRBV6-1 and TRBJ1-2; 9 bases line up with TRBD1. CDR3 length equals 13 residues. The J segment lost 8 bases and the V segment lost 6 bases, leaving 7 bases of the junction unmatched. Per germline, CDR1 MNHNS and CDR2 SASEGT. Written as DNA, the CDR3 is TGTGCCAGCAGCCCCGGGACAGGGAGCGGCTACACCTTC. This gives the protein CASSPGTGSGYTF.

This clonotype was seen a handful of times. A read error may explain this, as a much larger clone is one base away. The rearrangement links TRBV11-1 to TRBJ2-2; D may be TRBD1 (6 bases). The CDR3 spans 15 residues. Trimming stripped 3 bases from V and 7 bases from J, with 15 bases between. Germline lookup yields CDR1 SGHAT and CDR2 FQDESV (reference sequence). DNA of the CDR3: TGTGCCAGCAGCTTTATGGGGGCAACAGGCGGGGAGCTGTTTTTT. It specifies CASSFMGATGGELFF.

This clonotype was seen many times. V and J are TRBV9 and TRBJ2-3; TRBD2 matches 12 bases. V was clipped by 4 bases and J by 0 bases; unmatched bases: 3. CDR3 length: 16 amino acids. Germline CDR1 is SGDLS and CDR2 is YYNGEE. CDR3 nucleotide sequence: TGTGCCAGCAGCACTAGCGGGGGGACTAGCACAGATACGCAGTATTTT. Translation gives CASSTSGGTSTDTQYF.

The genes are TRBV6-2 or TRBV6-3 and TRBJ2-5, with 10 bases matching TRBD2. This CDR3 has 16 amino acids. With 6 bases clipped from V and 3 bases from J, the junction kept 10 bases outside the gene matches. Germline lookup yields CDR1 MNHEY and CDR2 SVGEGT. The CDR3 spells CASRSGGAMGEETQYF. The CDR3 region has the DNA TGTGCCAGCAGAAGCGGGGGGGCCATGGGTGAAGAGACCCAGTACTTC.

Turning to this clonotype: Given the absence of the conserved phenylalanine or tryptophan at the CDR3 end, a read error is likely. The DNA is omitted, as the CDR3 cannot be located on it reliably, and the CDR3 follows TCRdb's listing. The chain joins TRBV29-1 to TRBJ2-5; TRBD2 is the table's D call and was not checked against the DNA. From its first to its last residue, the CDR3 has 8 amino acids. Germline V gene data show CDR1 as SQVTM and CDR2 as ANQGSEA. CDR3 region: CSVEGFWR.

At least ten counts were recorded for this clonotype. The CDR3 sequence is CASSERGGGQPQHF. The DNA for the CDR3 is TGTGCCAGCAGTGAAAGGGGAGGCGGGCAGCCCCAGCATTTT. This sequence joins TRBV25-1 and TRBJ1-5; a weak D match, TRBD1 (5 bases). Germline CDR1 is MGHDK and CDR2 is SYGVNS. The CDR3 is 14 residues long. V lost 2 bases, J lost 7 bases, and 12 bases lay in between.

This clonotype was seen many times. V is TRBV20-1 and J is TRBJ2-7; D is perhaps TRBD2 (6 bases). V lost 3 bases, J lost 3 bases, and 18 bases lay in between. This CDR3 is 15 amino acids long. CDR1 DFQATT and CDR2 SNEGSKA come from the germline V gene (reference sequence). The CDR3 protein is CSASRIAAPFYEQYF. The CDR3 DNA follows: TGCAGTGCTAGTCGAATAGCGGCACCCTTCTACGAGCAGTACTTC.